Listed below are T cell receptor beta chains from one sample, sequenced in a study of T-cell memory formation after mild COVID-19. MiXCR was run by TCRdb on the 5' RACE reads, yielding one entry per CDR3 protein. The sample holds fewer than 500,000 distinct CDR3 sequences, around 25% seen once. The sequenced material came from PBMCs or a T cell subset sorted from them (not recorded which). The source is an adult woman who had mild COVID-19 (a few samples of this study predate the infection). Cell type and time point are not known. Both conserved end residues are part of each CDR3. A D gene is named only where the DNA matches it firmly. Size tells how often a clone was seen (once, few, many) or the class of an expanded clone, and some rows leave it out.

CSVGIGGGWGGETQYF TRBJ2-5 TRBV29-1 - few
CASKRDSQETQYF TRBJ2-5 TRBV7-9 TRBD2 -
CASSFFGSSTDTQYF TRBJ2-3 TRBV7-2 - few
CASSEAGGSTDTQYF TRBJ2-3 TRBV2 - few
CSATTGGGYNSPLHF TRBJ1-6 TRBV20-1 TRBD1 -
CASSTLRVSPLHF TRBJ1-6 TRBV6-2/TRBV6-3 - few
CAIVRGGSNTIYF TRBJ1-3 TRBV7-9 - -
CASSQGYLIYNEQFF TRBJ2-1 TRBV12-3/TRBV12-4 - few
CASSQGDRGRVETQYF TRBJ2-5 TRBV3-1 TRBD1 -
CASSSRAGETQYF TRBJ2-5 TRBV27 - -
CASSIVGHDNQPQHF TRBJ1-5 TRBV19 - -
CASSPQGETQYF TRBJ2-5 TRBV7-9 - many
CASSFSRQETQYF TRBJ2-5 TRBV7-7 - -
CSVEGSGSYHYGYTF TRBJ1-2 TRBV29-1 - -
CASSDGRVYEQYF TRBJ2-7 TRBV9 - -
CASTQASEDTIYF TRBJ1-3 TRBV5-1 - few
CASSQALITYEQYF TRBJ2-7 TRBV4-1 - -
CASRSGYRESRETQYF TRBJ2-5 TRBV6-5 - -
CASSPNRYTDTQYF TRBJ2-3 TRBV7-2 - few
CASSVVFTGGTDTQYF TRBJ2-3 TRBV9 TRBD1 -
CATSDPGSGSTDTQYF TRBJ2-3 TRBV24-1 TRBD2 -
CSGSYQRDEQFF TRBJ2-1 TRBV29-1 - few
CSARPGTGNTEAFF TRBJ1-1 TRBV20-1 TRBD1 -
CASTTQSGMGTGELFF TRBJ2-2 TRBV7-2 TRBD2 -
CASAPQVGDSPLHF TRBJ1-6 TRBV7-9 - few
CASRKGEQFF TRBJ2-1 TRBV19 - -
CASSEVNTEAFF TRBJ1-1 TRBV2 - few
CATSRVQGRPQHF TRBJ1-5 TRBV15 TRBD1 -
CASSELVSDTDTQYF TRBJ2-3 TRBV5-4 - many
CASSEWGNSPLHF TRBJ1-6 TRBV2 - few
CSASYRLVYGYTF TRBJ1-2 TRBV20-1 - -
CASSPDSESYGYTF TRBJ1-2 TRBV5-1 - -
CASFRTGGYEQYF TRBJ2-7 TRBV7-9 TRBD1 many
CASSFSTTPNTEAFF TRBJ1-1 TRBV5-1 - few
CATSDSSYTEAFF TRBJ1-1 TRBV24-1 - -
CASRLQVNYGYTF TRBJ1-2 TRBV6-1 - -
CASSKSDRGYGYTF TRBJ1-2 TRBV6-6 TRBD1 -
CASSQGSGGLSYEQYF TRBJ2-7 TRBV4-2 TRBD2 -
CASSWGDRDYEQYF TRBJ2-7 TRBV5-1 TRBD1 few
CATSDGMNEQFF TRBJ2-1 TRBV24-1 - few
CASSFRTGTNEQFF TRBJ2-1 TRBV13 TRBD1 -
CASSLRPSLAGDQETQYF TRBJ2-5 TRBV12-3/TRBV12-4 TRBD2 few
CASSYWRRGGEQYF TRBJ2-7 TRBV6-2/TRBV6-3 - -
CASSFPRDDTQYF TRBJ2-3 TRBV5-6 - -
CASSHQPSTGRNTEAFF TRBJ1-1 TRBV18 TRBD1 few
CASSEYIQGNGGETQYF TRBJ2-5 TRBV25-1 - few
CASSLSGVHTQYF TRBJ2-3 TRBV7-9 - few
CASSFRTGASYEQYF TRBJ2-7 TRBV7-9 TRBD1 few
CATPSGRKETQYF TRBJ2-5 TRBV12-3/TRBV12-4 TRBD2 -
CSATGYKTDRALAETQYF TRBJ2-5 TRBV20-1 - -
CASSVGPASGNSIYF TRBJ1-3 TRBV9 - few
CASRQGETNTGELFF TRBJ2-2 TRBV6-4 TRBD1 -
CASSDRTSGGYEQYF TRBJ2-7 TRBV2 TRBD2 -